These 19 T cell receptor beta chains originate from one sample sequenced in a study of CD8+ T cells in alopecia areata. The authors extracted RNA and reverse transcribed it into cDNA as the sequencing template. The method was immunoSEQ multiplex PCR; TCRdb's version includes in-frame clones alone and lacks a portion of them. The sample lists over 70,000 clones; approximately 64% were seen once. Noted treatment: oral pan-JAK inhibitor, 5-10 mg twice daily. Sequenced here: CD8+ T cells sorted from blood, sampled at week 24, from a patient treated with tofacitinib. Receptors originate from a human donor with alopecia areata.

The chain combines TRBV7-8 with TRBJ1-5; possibly TRBD1 for D (6 bases). Germline CDR1 reads SGHVS; CDR2 reads FQNEAQ. Trimming cost V 5 bases and J 6 bases, with 14 bases left between them. The CDR3 contains 14 residues. The CDR3 sequence is CASSVSGVAQPQHF. The CDR3 DNA reads as TGTGCCAGCAGCGTATCAGGGGTCGCTCAGCCCCAGCATTTT.

The V gene is TRBV9, the J gene TRBJ1-2; no reliable D call. Germline-derived CDR1 and CDR2 are SGDLS and YYNGEE. V shed 0 bases and J shed 7 bases, with 19 bases lying between them. The CDR3 extends over 16 amino acids. The CDR3 DNA follows: TGTGCCAGCAGCGTAGTCTGGGAGGGCCCCGGGAGTGGCTACACCTTC. Amino acid sequence: CASSVVWEGPGSGYTF.

The chain is built from TRBV29-1 and TRBJ2-1; 10 bases are shared with TRBD1. V trimming: 0 bases; J trimming: 6 bases; junction bases outside the gene matches: 2. Germline lookup yields CDR1 SQVTM and CDR2 ANQGSEA. The CDR3 contains 14 residues. The CDR3 loop reads CSVEDGDRGNEQFF. In nucleotides, the CDR3 is TGCAGCGTTGAAGACGGGGACAGGGGCAATGAGCAGTTCTTC.

In this sample, this clone turned up many times. The chain is built from TRBV15 and TRBJ1-1; 12 nucleotides line up with TRBD1. This CDR3 has 18 residues. Germline CDR1 is LNHNV and CDR2 is YYDKDF (reference sequence). The V and J ends lost 7 bases and 4 bases, in that order; junction bases with no gene match: 16. CDR3 in amino acids: CATITPGTGGVRGTEAFF. CDR3 nucleotides: TGTGCCACCATTACCCCCGGGACAGGGGGCGTACGTGGCACTGAAGCTTTCTTT.

V is TRBV9 and J is TRBJ2-1; TRBD2 aligns across 7 bases. The trim removed 0 bases at V and 0 bases at J, leaving 3 bases unmatched. Germline CDR1 reads SGDLS; CDR2 reads YYNGEE. The CDR3 has 16 amino acids. The CDR3 DNA reads as TGTGCCAGCAGCGTAGCGGGGGGAATCTCCTACAATGAGCAGTTCTTC. This sequence encodes CASSVAGGISYNEQFF.

This clone was recorded once. This rearrangement joins TRBV7-9 to TRBJ2-1; the match to TRBD1 covers 7 bases. Per the germline V gene, CDR1 is SEHNR and CDR2 is FQNEAQ (reference sequence). V was pared by 1 base and J by 10 bases, with 4 bases of the junction left unmatched. This CDR3 has 13 amino acids. The CDR3: CASSLGRGQEQFF. CDR3 DNA sequence: TGTGCCAGCAGCTTAGGTAGGGGGCAGGAGCAGTTCTTC.

Only one count was recorded for this clone. This chain uses TRBV4-1 with TRBJ2-2; 11 bases map to TRBD2. From germline, CDR1 is MGHRA and CDR2 YSYEKL. The junction had 5 bases not matched to a gene; V was cut back by 2 bases and J by 0 bases. CDR3 length: 18 residues. The CDR3 is CASSQRNSGRANTGELFF. CDR3 DNA: TGCGCCAGCAGCCAACGGAATAGCGGGAGGGCGAACACCGGGGAGCTGTTTTTT.

This sequence joins TRBV13 and TRBJ2-5, with unresolved D. Deletions cut 1 base from V and 2 bases from J, with 5 bases between. The CDR3 extends over 13 amino acids. Germline V gives CDR1 PRHDT, CDR2 FYEKMQ (reference sequence). The CDR3: CASSLAQQETQYF. CDR3 nucleotides: TGTGCCAGCAGCTTAGCCCAACAAGAGACCCAGTACTTC.

CDR3 sequence (DNA): TGTGCCAGCAGTTACGGGACAGGGCTGAACGAGCAGTACTTC. Its protein product is CASSYGTGLNEQYF. The rearrangement joins TRBV2 to TRBJ2-7; 9 positions agree with TRBD1. This CDR3 region has 14 residues. V lost 5 bases, J lost 5 bases, and 7 bases stayed unmatched. In germline, CDR1 is SNHLY, CDR2 FYNNEI.

The chain links TRBV4-3 to TRBJ1-2, with D possibly being TRBD1 (5 bases). V gave up 0 bases and J gave up 1 base, with 9 bases separating them. The germline gives CDR1 LGHNA, CDR2 YSLEER. This CDR3 has 15 amino acids. The CDR3 sequence is CASSQDRRGNYGYTF. CDR3 DNA: TGCGCCAGCAGCCAAGATAGGAGGGGTAACTATGGCTACACCTTC.

The rearrangement joins TRBV7-3 to TRBJ2-2, with D perhaps matching TRBD2 (6 bases). The V end was cut by 5 bases, the J end by 5 bases, with 18 bases between. The CDR3 is 16 amino acids. Germline V lookup: CDR1 SGHTA, CDR2 FQGTGA. The CDR3 sequence: CASSPGTGVLTGELFF. The CDR3 DNA follows: TGTGCCAGCAGCCCCGGGACGGGGGTATTGACCGGGGAGCTGTTTTTT. Using reference TRBV7-3 and TRBJ2-2 for the parts outside the CDR3, the full variable domain is GAGVSQTPSNKVTEKGKYVELRCDPISGHTALYWYRQSLGQGPEFLIYFQGTGAADDSGLPNDRFFAVRPEGSVSTLKIQRTERGDSAVYLCASSPGTGVLTGELFFGEGSRLTVL.

The chain is built from TRBV2 and TRBJ2-1; 10 nucleotides match TRBD2. The trim removed 9 bases at V and 5 bases at J, leaving 4 bases unmatched. Per the germline V gene, CDR1 is SNHLY and CDR2 is FYNNEI. The CDR3 is made up of 13 amino acids. The CDR3, as DNA: TGTGCCAGAATAGCGGGGGGACACAATGAGCAGTTCTTC. It codes for CARIAGGHNEQFF. The full variable domain, rest sourced from reference TRBV2 and TRBJ2-1, is EPEVTQTPSHQVTQMGQEVILRCVPISNHLYFYWYRQILGQKVEFLVSFYNNEISEKSEIFDDQFSVERPDGSNFTLKIRSTKLEDSAMYFCARIAGGHNEQFFGPGTRLTVL.

The chain has TRBV20-1 and TRBJ1-2; D gene uncertain. This CDR3 is built from 10 residues. Trimming cost V 3 bases and J 6 bases, with 5 bases left between them. The V gene's germline CDR1 is DFQATT and CDR2 SNEGSKA (reference sequence). CDR3 residues: CSASTNGYTF. CDR3 nucleotides: TGCAGTGCTAGTACAAATGGCTACACCTTC.

The CDR3 sequence: CASTEGPGVYPYEQYF. In nucleotides, the CDR3 is TGTGCCAGCACCGAGGGACCAGGAGTTTACCCCTACGAGCAGTACTTC. The V and J genes are TRBV7-8 and TRBJ2-7; the D call may be TRBD1 or TRBD2 (5 bases each). Germline CDR1 SGHVS, CDR2 FQNEAQ. The length of the CDR3 is 16 residues. Trimming cost V 7 bases and J 2 bases, with 21 bases left between them.

The chain has TRBV4-1 and TRBJ1-1, with a tentative D call TRBD1 (5 bases). V was shortened by 1 base and J by 5 bases, with 20 bases between the two germline ends. The germline V gene encodes CDR1 MGHRA and CDR2 YSYEKL. This CDR3 comprises 17 residues. The CDR3 protein is CASSQGGAAGGQTEAFF. CDR3 DNA sequence: TGCGCCAGCAGCCAAGGAGGGGCCGCCGGAGGTCAGACTGAAGCTTTCTTT.

The table lists this clone with a count of one. CDR3 DNA sequence: TGCGCCAGCAGCCAAGTATCCGGCGGGGCCTACAATGAGCAGTTCTTC. It specifies CASSQVSGGAYNEQFF. J is TRBJ2-1 and V is TRBV4-3; a possible D gene is TRBD2 (6 bases). Germline CDR1 LGHNA, CDR2 YSLEER. V was pared by 1 base and J by 2 bases, with 12 bases between. The length of the CDR3 is 16 residues.

The chain carries TRBV4-1 and TRBJ1-3; D remains ambiguous. V lost 0 bases and J lost 6, with 6 bases in between. Germline CDR1 and CDR2: MGHRA and YSYEKL. The CDR3 spans 13 residues. The CDR3 nucleotides are TGCGCCAGCAGCCAAGATCTCCAAAACACCATATATTTT. It is translated as CASSQDLQNTIYF.

The chain couples TRBV4-3 to TRBJ2-1; 12 positions agree with TRBD2. Trimming at V came to 2 bases and at J to 8 bases, leaving 4 bases not matched to a gene. The germline gives CDR1 LGHNA, CDR2 YSLEER. CDR3 size: 15 residues. CDR3 loop: CASSQLAGGWDEQFF. CDR3 nucleotide sequence: TGCGCCAGCAGCCAACTAGCGGGGGGGTGGGATGAGCAGTTCTTC.

The chain couples TRBV29-1 to TRBJ2-1, with D perhaps matching TRBD1 (5 bases). The CDR3 is 14 amino acids. Germline V gives CDR1 SQVTM, CDR2 ANQGSEA. Trimming stripped 6 bases from V and 3 bases from J, with 15 bases between. The CDR3 coding sequence is TGCAGCGTCGCCGCCATCGACAGCTACAATGAGCAGTTCTTC. It yields the protein CSVAAIDSYNEQFF.